Below are 31 T cell receptor beta chains sequenced from a single sample in a study of early T cells in non-severe SARS-CoV-2 infection. From the 5' RACE reads, TCRdb called clonotypes with MiXCR, one entry per CDR3 protein. Among more than 65,000 distinct CDR3 sequences listed, roughly an eighth were seen once. Sequenced sample: whole blood. The receptors originated from an adult who was a healthcare worker with PCR-confirmed SARS-CoV-2 infection or an uninfected control (not recorded which).

This clonotype was recorded at least ten times. The genes are TRBV2 and TRBJ1-5; D might be TRBD1 (5 bases). This CDR3 is 15 amino acids long. Germline values: CDR1 SNHLY, CDR2 FYNNEI. Trimming removed 0 bases at V and 1 base at J, with 7 bases between. CDR3 loop: CASSEAGVSNQPQHF. Here the CDR3 DNA reads TGTGCCAGCAGTGAAGCAGGGGTAAGCAATCAGCCCCAGCATTTT.

The CDR3 reads CASSQDWGRSSEAFF. The CDR3 DNA follows: TGCGCCAGCAGCCAAGATTGGGGCAGATCCTCTGAAGCTTTCTTT. This chain connects TRBV4-3 to TRBJ1-1, with TRBD1 as a possible D gene (5 bases). Germline-derived CDR1 and CDR2 are LGHNA and YSLEER. This CDR3 contains 15 residues. The germline V and J ends were trimmed by 0 bases and 6 bases, with 14 bases remaining between them.

In this sample, this clonotype turned up a few times. The chain is built from TRBV24-1 and TRBJ2-7; D possibly corresponds to TRBD2 (5 bases). This CDR3 contains 13 residues. V lost 9 bases and J lost 2, with 13 bases in between. The germline V gene encodes CDR1 KGHDR and CDR2 SFDVKD. This CDR3 reads CATPAGSTYEQYF. CDR3 sequence (DNA): TGTGCCACCCCTGCGGGCAGTACCTACGAGCAGTACTTC.

This clonotype was recorded at least ten times. The V call is TRBV7-2, the J call TRBJ2-4; 11 positions match TRBD2. The junction had 2 bases not matched to a gene; V was cut back by 0 bases and J by 1 base. This CDR3 is 17 amino acids long. The germline gives CDR1 SGHTA, CDR2 FQGNSA. This CDR3 reads CASSLAGLAVAKNIQYF. CDR3 DNA sequence: TGTGCCAGCAGCTTAGCGGGACTAGCGGTTGCCAAAAACATTCAGTACTTC.

The V call is TRBV6-2 or TRBV6-3, the J call TRBJ2-7; a possible D gene is TRBD2 (5 bases). CDR3 length equals 15 residues. Germline V gene sequence: CDR1 MNHEY, CDR2 SVGEGT. The V and J ends lost 1 base and 0 bases respectively, with 10 bases between them. In DNA form, the CDR3 reads TGTGCCAGCAGTTACTTTCCCCGGGACTCCTACGAGCAGTACTTC. Translated: CASSYFPRDSYEQYF.

The sample holds many counts of this clonotype. This chain uses TRBV7-8 with TRBJ1-2, with D possibly TRBD1 on 6 matching bases. The germline V and J ends were trimmed by 0 bases and 0 bases, with 8 bases remaining between them. The V gene's germline CDR1 is SGHVS and CDR2 FQNEAQ. This CDR3 has 15 amino acids. The CDR3 bases are TGTGCCAGCAGCTTAGCGGACAGCCCTAACTATGGCTACACCTTC. This encodes CASSLADSPNYGYTF.

V usage is TRBV6-6 and J usage is TRBJ1-1; D is unclear. Germline loops: CDR1 MNHNY, CDR2 SVGAGI (reference sequence). V gave up 7 bases and J gave up 1 base, with 10 bases separating them. The CDR3 has 13 residues. CDR3 residues: CASNQNGNTEAFF. The CDR3 bases are TGTGCCAGCAATCAAAATGGGAACACTGAAGCTTTCTTT.

This clonotype was counted only a few times. The rearrangement joins TRBV7-2 to TRBJ2-5; D is unclear. Trimming pared 5 bases from V and 5 bases from J, leaving 12 bases between. The V gene's germline CDR1 is SGHTA and CDR2 FQGNSA. This CDR3 is 13 amino acids long. The CDR3, as DNA: TGTGCCAGCAGCCCGACCATGGGGGAGACCCAGTACTTC. Its protein product is CASSPTMGETQYF.

The chain combines TRBV14 with TRBJ1-1, with TRBD1 matching 10 bases. Germline loops: CDR1 SGHDN, CDR2 FVKESK. The CDR3 extends over 16 amino acids. The J segment lost 5 bases and the V segment lost 4 bases, leaving 10 bases of the junction unmatched. CDR3: CASSPRDRGLGTEAFF. DNA for the CDR3: TGTGCCAGCAGCCCGCGGGACAGGGGTTTGGGGACTGAAGCTTTCTTT.

This clonotype was found a few times. The V call is TRBV12-3 or TRBV12-4, the J call TRBJ2-2; 9 positions agree with TRBD1. Trimming cost V 6 bases and J 0 bases; bases outside gene matches: 2. The CDR3 sequence is 15 residues long. This CDR3 is CASSGQGTNTGELFF. CDR3 DNA: TGTGCCAGCAGCGGACAGGGGACGAACACCGGGGAGCTGTTTTTT.

The table lists this clonotype with many counts. The CDR3 nucleotides are TGCAGTGCTTCTCAGACTAGCGGGAGGATCGATGAGCAGTTCTTC. Translated, it gives CSASQTSGRIDEQFF. This chain uses TRBV20-1 with TRBJ2-1; 13 bases line up with TRBD2. The V and J ends lost 5 bases and 8 bases, in that order; junction bases with no gene match: 9. The V gene's germline CDR1 is DFQATT and CDR2 SNEGSKA (reference sequence). The CDR3 is made up of 15 amino acids.

Ten or more counts support this clonotype. The J gene is TRBJ2-6, the V gene TRBV30; D gene unclear. This CDR3 has 13 residues. Trimming removed 0 bases at V and 4 bases at J, with 4 bases between. Germline lookup yields CDR1 GTSNPN and CDR2 SVGIG (reference sequence). The CDR3 loop is CAWSVPGANVLTF. Written as DNA, the CDR3 is TGTGCCTGGAGTGTACCGGGGGCCAACGTCCTGACTTTC.

The CDR3 spells CASSWRLSGTEAFF. In nucleotides, the CDR3 is TGTGCCAGCAGTTGGAGACTTTCCGGAACTGAAGCTTTCTTT. This chain joins TRBV12-3 or TRBV12-4 and TRBJ1-1; no firm D call. V was cut by 4 bases and J by 5 bases, with 14 bases left in between. The CDR3 is 14 amino acids.

This clonotype was detected ten times or more. The chain couples TRBV29-1 to TRBJ2-1, with 7 bases aligning to TRBD2. Trimming removed 1 base from V and 7 bases from J; junction bases left unmatched: 4. Germline CDR1 SQVTM, CDR2 ANQGSEA. CDR3 length equals 13 residues. CDR3 sequence reads: CSVEGRGINEQFF. CDR3 in DNA: TGCAGCGTTGAAGGGCGGGGGATTAATGAGCAGTTCTTC.

This clonotype was seen only a few times. The rearrangement links TRBV27 to TRBJ2-1; D is undetermined. Germline CDR1 is MNHEY and CDR2 is SMNVEV (reference sequence). The CDR3 contains 13 residues. V was pared by 0 bases and J by 5 bases, with 5 bases between. The CDR3 reads CASSLSKNNEQFF. The DNA for the CDR3 is TGTGCCAGCAGTTTATCGAAAAACAATGAGCAGTTCTTC.

The chain employs TRBV29-1 and TRBJ2-5; no reliable D call. This CDR3 has 10 amino acids. V lost 4 bases, J lost 4 bases, and 4 bases lay in between. CDR1 and CDR2 from the germline V gene are SQVTM and ANQGSEA. The CDR3 region has the DNA TGCAGCGTTGTTAGAGAGACCCAGTACTTC. Encoded protein: CSVVRETQYF.

This clonotype was recorded many times. The chain combines TRBV6-5 with TRBJ1-6, with D maybe TRBD1 (5 bases). Between the trimmed V and J ends, which lost 8 bases and 0 bases, there was a span of 14 bases. The germline V gene encodes CDR1 MNHEY and CDR2 SVGAGI. This CDR3 has 16 amino acids. CDR3 sequence: CASQGPGSSYNSPLHF. In DNA, the CDR3 is TGTGCCAGCCAAGGGCCAGGGAGCTCCTATAATTCACCCCTCCACTTT.

This clonotype was observed many times. This chain joins TRBV12-3 or TRBV12-4 and TRBJ2-4, with unresolved D. The CDR3 is 16 residues long. Deletions cut 1 base from V and 0 bases from J, with 10 bases between. CDR3 sequence (DNA): TGTGCCAGCAGTTTAGGCATCGGTATAGCCAAAAACATTCAGTACTTC. Protein: CASSLGIGIAKNIQYF.

This clonotype showed up just a few times. The chain couples TRBV5-6 to TRBJ1-6, with 10 bases lining up with TRBD1. The CDR3 totals 14 residues. V lost 2 bases to trimming and J lost 9 bases; unmatched junction nucleotides: 2. Looked up from germline, CDR1 is SGHDT and CDR2 is YYEEEE. The CDR3 sequence: CASSFGTGASPLHF. For the CDR3, the DNA is TGTGCCAGCAGCTTCGGGACAGGGGCTTCACCCCTCCACTTT.

This clonotype was seen many times. The rearrangement uses TRBV7-2 and TRBJ1-1; weak D call: TRBD1 (6 bases). Germline assignment: CDR1 SGHTA and CDR2 FQGNSA. V was trimmed by 3 bases and J by 11 bases, leaving 13 bases between them. The CDR3 extends over 12 amino acids. Here the CDR3 DNA reads TGTGCCAGCAGCTTCCGGACAGAGGGGGCTTTCTTT. Translation gives CASSFRTEGAFF.

In this sample, this clonotype turned up many times. The V gene is TRBV15, the J gene TRBJ1-3; no definite D call. The ends were cut back, 1 base at V and 2 bases at J, with 6 bases in the middle. The CDR3 extends over 14 amino acids. Per germline, CDR1 LNHNV and CDR2 YYDKDF (reference sequence). CDR3 sequence (DNA): TGTGCCACCAGCAGAGGTACCACTGGAAACACCATATATTTT. As protein: CATSRGTTGNTIYF.

Notes on this clonotype: This may stem from a read error, because a much larger clone lies one nucleotide away. The chain couples TRBV15 to TRBJ2-3, with 9 positions matching TRBD1. This CDR3 is built from 17 residues. From germline, CDR1 is LNHNV and CDR2 YYDKDF (reference sequence). CDR3 residues: CVTSRVRGTGTTDTQYF. The CDR3 coding sequence is TGTGTCACCAGCAGAGTTCGCGGGACAGGGACGACAGATACGCAGTATTTT.

At least ten counts were recorded for this clonotype. The rearrangement joins TRBV30 to TRBJ1-2; D is unresolved. This CDR3 spans 12 amino acids. Germline CDR1 and CDR2: GTSNPN and SVGIG (reference sequence). V lost 0 bases, J lost 8 bases, and 10 bases lay in between. DNA for the CDR3: TGTGCCTGGAGTGTACGGGTGAACGGCTACACCTTC. Translation gives CAWSVRVNGYTF.

V is TRBV28 and J is TRBJ2-7; possibly TRBD2 for D (6 bases). V lost 7 bases and J lost 7, with 17 bases in between. Germline CDR1 MDHEN, CDR2 SYDVKM. CDR3 length equals 13 residues. This CDR3 reads CASTSPRGLEQYF. The CDR3 region has the DNA TGTGCCAGCACCTCCCCCCGGGGGTTAGAGCAGTACTTC. Variable domain in full (rest from reference TRBV28 and TRBJ2-7): DVKVTQSSRYLVKRTGEKVFLECVQDMDHENMFWYRQDPGLGLRLIYFSYDVKMKEKGDIPEGYSVSREKKERFSLILESASTNQTSMYLCASTSPRGLEQYFGPGTRLTVT.

In its sample, this clonotype was seen once. The chain uses TRBV11-2 and TRBJ2-7, with a possible D match to TRBD1 (6 bases). Germline CDR1 and CDR2: SGHAT and FQNNGV. The CDR3 totals 14 residues. V was pared by 5 bases and J by 3 bases, with 14 bases between. CDR3 DNA: TGTGCCAGCAGCCGCGACAGGATAAACTACGAGCAGTACTTC. Protein: CASSRDRINYEQYF.

This clonotype was detected ten times or more. This sequence joins TRBV24-1 and TRBJ1-5; D uncertain. V lost 5 bases to trimming and J lost 1 base, with 5 bases between them. Per the germline V gene, CDR1 is KGHDR and CDR2 is SFDVKD. This CDR3 region has 13 residues. CDR3 in DNA: TGTGCCACCAGTGGCTTCAGCAATCAGCCCCAGCATTTT. Amino acids: CATSGFSNQPQHF.

This clonotype was seen at least ten times. The V gene is TRBV28, the J gene TRBJ2-7; 7 bases fit TRBD1. The CDR3 has 14 residues. Trimming at V came to 7 bases and at J to 6 bases, leaving 12 bases not matched to a gene. The germline CDR1 and CDR2 sequences are MDHEN and SYDVKM. The CDR3 here is CASTLRTGRGEQYF. CDR3 DNA: TGTGCCAGCACCCTCCGGACAGGTCGAGGCGAGCAGTACTTC.

This clonotype has a count of ten or more. V gene TRBV20-1 combines with J gene TRBJ2-1, with 13 bases identical to TRBD2. The germline V gene has CDR1 DFQATT and CDR2 SNEGSKA (reference sequence). Trimming cost V 6 bases and J 7 bases; bases outside gene matches: 12. This CDR3 comprises 16 residues. The CDR3 protein is CSAKSQTSGRYNEQFF. CDR3 in DNA: TGCAGTGCCAAAAGTCAGACTAGCGGGAGGTATAATGAGCAGTTCTTC.

This clonotype was counted at least ten times. The V call is TRBV7-9, the J call TRBJ1-1, with TRBD1 matching 7 bases. The CDR3 runs to 14 residues. Germline V gene lookup returns CDR1 SEHNR and CDR2 FQNEAQ (reference sequence). Trimming took 2 bases from V and 6 from J; bases not matched to a gene: 6. Here the CDR3 reads CASSLMGQGAEAFF. Here the CDR3 DNA reads TGTGCCAGCAGCTTAATGGGCCAGGGGGCTGAAGCTTTCTTT.

This clonotype was observed at least ten times. The rearrangement links TRBV29-1 to TRBJ1-2; TRBD1 agrees at 7 bases. V was clipped by 4 bases and J by 8 bases; unmatched bases: 10. This CDR3 comprises 13 residues. The germline V gene encodes CDR1 SQVTM and CDR2 ANQGSEA. CDR3 sequence (DNA): TGCAGCGTTGCTGAGGGGGCCCCTCGGGGCTACACCTTC. This sequence encodes CSVAEGAPRGYTF.

This clonotype was observed at least ten times. The chain joins TRBV4-2 to TRBJ1-4; the match to TRBD1 covers 11 bases. Trimming at V came to 1 base and at J to 8 bases, leaving 6 bases not matched to a gene. Germline V CDR1 and CDR2: LGHNA, YNFKEQ. This CDR3 is built from 16 residues. CDR3 residues: CASSQALGQGAEKLFF. The CDR3 DNA follows: TGTGCCAGCAGCCAAGCTTTAGGACAGGGGGCAGAAAAACTGTTTTTT.